The T cell receptor beta chain described here comes from a study of vaccination effects on CD4 cells after COVID-19. As for the study in general: A couple of convalescent patients gave samples 16 days and one week before vaccination. PBMC cultures contained some 2.1 million cells per well, approximately 10 IU/ml IL-2 and around 9.9 ug/ml peptides. Overall study results and limits: Vaccine-induced new clones formed most post-vaccine spike-reactive clones in convalescents.

The culture ran for around ten days before CD4+ T cells were isolated. The person was diagnosed with PCR-confirmed SARS-CoV-2 infection between March and December 2020. With respect to this clone: The antigen remains undetermined.

Clones were sequenced by immunoSEQ multiplex PCR, and TCRdb holds only the in-frame ones, with some missing. The sample lists 50,000 to 70,000 clones, approximately 70% occurring once. CDR3 length: 14 amino acids. Germline CDR1 and CDR2: SGHAT and FQNNGV. V lost 3 bases to trimming and J lost 5 bases, with 11 bases between them. V gene TRBV11-2 combines with J gene TRBJ2-1; maybe TRBD2 (5 bases). The sequenced sample was CD4+ T cells from PBMCs cultured without peptide, obtained before COVID-19 vaccination. The TCR comes from a human donor who had a prior SARS-CoV-2 infection. The CDR3, as DNA: TGTGCCAGCAGCTTTTCCGGGAAGGACAATGAGCAGTTCTTC. Translating gives CASSFSGKDNEQFF.